This is a list of T cell receptor beta chains from one sample in a study of blood T cell repertoires in COVID-19. Sequenced by immunoSEQ multiplex PCR; TCRdb stores in-frame clones only, minus some. This table holds roughly 100,000 clones, approximately 91% found once. Material: peripheral blood. The receptors originated from a woman aged 65 to 85 with acute or convalescent COVID-19. Each CDR3 is given with its conserved first and last residue. D genes are given only for firm matches. Where a row states a size, it is once, few, many or the class of an expanded clone; other rows omit it.

j_call	clone_size	v_call	d_call	cdr3_nt	cdr3_aa
TRBJ1-1	.	TRBV5-1	.	TGCGCCAGCAGCTTGGAGACCAGGGGCTCTGAAGCTTTCTTT	CASSLETRGSEAFF
TRBJ2-1	.	TRBV13	TRBD2	TGTGCCAGCAGCTCGGGCCGACTAGCATATGAGCAGTTCTTC	CASSSGRLAYEQFF
TRBJ2-5	.	TRBV12-3/TRBV12-4	.	TGTGCCAGCAGTTGGAGGCAGGAGGAGACCCAGTACTTC	CASSWRQEETQYF
TRBJ2-1	once	TRBV5-4	TRBD2	TGTGCCAGCAGCCCAACTAGCGACGATGAGCAGTTCTTC	CASSPTSDDEQFF
TRBJ1-5	once	TRBV19	.	TGTGCCAGTAGTATGGGCCTTTGGCAGACTAGAGATCAGCCCCAGCATTTT	CASSMGLWQTRDQPQHF
TRBJ2-7	.	TRBV18	TRBD1	TGTGCCAGCTCACCCGGGACAGGGCCCTACGAGCAGTACTTC	CASSPGTGPYEQYF
TRBJ1-1	.	TRBV10-3	TRBD1	TGTGCCATCAGGCCGGGACAGGGGACAGGATGGAACACTGAAGCTTTCTTT	CAIRPGQGTGWNTEAFF
TRBJ1-2	.	TRBV5-6	.	TGTGCCAGCAGTCCCGGGGGGGTATCAGCTAACTATGGCTACACCTTC	CASSPGGVSANYGYTF
TRBJ1-6	.	TRBV19	.	TGTGCCAGTAGGGATGGACGGAGGGATAATTCACCCCTCCACTTT	CASRDGRRDNSPLHF
TRBJ2-3	.	TRBV5-1	.	TGCGCCAGCAGACTAACCACATCGGCGGGATATGCAGATACGCAGTATTTT	CASRLTTSAGYADTQYF
TRBJ2-3	.	TRBV28	TRBD2	TGTGCCAGCAGTTCCCGGACTAGTTCTGCAGATACGCAGTATTTT	CASSSRTSSADTQYF
TRBJ2-1	.	TRBV6-5	TRBD2	TGTGCCAGCAGTTACCCGGGGGCGGGGGGTTATGAGCAGTTCTTC	CASSYPGAGGYEQFF
TRBJ1-1	.	TRBV20-1	.	TGCAGTGCTAGTCCACCCAGGCTGACTGAAGCTTTCTTT	CSASPPRLTEAFF
TRBJ1-2	few	TRBV6-1	TRBD1	TGTGCCAGCAGTGAATTGGGGGGGACAGGGGCTGGCTACACCTTC	CASSELGGTGAGYTF
TRBJ1-6	.	TRBV27	.	TGTGCCAGCAGTTTTAGTGGAGTCTATAATTCACCCCTCCACTTT	CASSFSGVYNSPLHF
TRBJ2-1	.	TRBV5-1	TRBD2	TGCGCCAGCAGTCCTAGCGGACTTCCCTACAATGAGCAGTTCTTC	CASSPSGLPYNEQFF
TRBJ2-5	.	TRBV6-5	TRBD2	TGTGCCAGCAGTAGCGGGGGTGGGACCCAGTACTTC	CASSSGGGTQYF
TRBJ1-4	.	TRBV6-6	.	TGTGCCAGCAGTTACGGGCAGGGGAACGAAAAACTGTTTTTT	CASSYGQGNEKLFF
TRBJ2-1	.	TRBV24-1	.	TGTGCCACCAGTGATTTCTTAGATTCTACTGAGCAGTTCTTC	CATSDFLDSTEQFF
TRBJ2-7	.	TRBV5-1	.	TGCGCCAGCAGCTTGCTGACAGGCGGCGACGAGCAGTACTTC	CASSLLTGGDEQYF
TRBJ1-3	.	TRBV28	TRBD1	TGTGCCAGCAGTACTGCAGGGGGAGGAAACACCATATATTTT	CASSTAGGGNTIYF
TRBJ1-4	.	TRBV5-4	TRBD1	TGTGCCAGCCGGAAAGCCCCCGGACAGGGCGGTGAAAAACTGTTTTTT	CASRKAPGQGGEKLFF
TRBJ2-7	.	TRBV28	TRBD1	TGTGCCAGCAGTTTGTTTGGGGCAGGGGGCTACGAGCAGTACTTC	CASSLFGAGGYEQYF
TRBJ1-1	.	TRBV18	TRBD1	TGTGCCAGCTCCCTTCAGGGGGACACTGAAGCTTTCTTT	CASSLQGDTEAFF
TRBJ1-5	.	TRBV10-2	TRBD1	TGCGCCAGCAAAGGACAGGGTGACAATCAGCCCCAGCATTTT	CASKGQGDNQPQHF
TRBJ2-3	.	TRBV28	.	TGTGCCAGCAGTCCAAGCGGGAGCACAGATACGCAGTATTTT	CASSPSGSTDTQYF
TRBJ1-4	.	TRBV18	.	TGTGCCAGCTCACCAGGAGCCAATGAAAAACTGTTTTTT	CASSPGANEKLFF
TRBJ2-7	.	TRBV3-1/TRBV3-2	.	TGTGCCAGCAGCCACAGGGGCTACGAGCAGTACTTC	CASSHRGYEQYF
TRBJ1-2	.	TRBV25-1	TRBD1	TGTGCCAGCAGTACGGGACAGACCTATGGCTACACCTTC	CASSTGQTYGYTF
TRBJ1-2	once	TRBV5-1	TRBD1	TGCGCCAGCAGCTTGGATTTGGAAGGGGGACAGTTTGTCCCCAGCTATGGCTACACCTTC	CASSLDLEGGQFVPSYGYTF
TRBJ2-7	.	TRBV10-1	TRBD1	TGCGCCAGCAGCCGCCGGAAGGGGGCGGACGAGCAGTACTTC	CASSRRKGADEQYF
TRBJ2-7	.	TRBV27	.	TGTGCCAGCAGTTTATCGCCCGGAAGTTTAGGGTCGCAAGGGGCCCTGCTCTTC	CASSLSPGSLGSQGALLF
TRBJ1-1	.	TRBV6-5	.	TGTGCCAGCAGGCAGGGGACTGAAGCTTTCTTT	CASRQGTEAFF
TRBJ2-1	.	TRBV19	.	TGTGCCAGTAGTAGGTTGGTGGGGGAGGCTTCCTACAATGAGCAGTTCTTC	CASSRLVGEASYNEQFF
TRBJ2-7	.	TRBV7-8	.	TGTGCCAGCAGCAAACAGGGTACCGAGCAGTACTTC	CASSKQGTEQYF
TRBJ1-1	few	TRBV29-1	TRBD1	TGCAGCGTTCGGGACAGTGGGGCGAACACTGAAGCTTTCTTT	CSVRDSGANTEAFF